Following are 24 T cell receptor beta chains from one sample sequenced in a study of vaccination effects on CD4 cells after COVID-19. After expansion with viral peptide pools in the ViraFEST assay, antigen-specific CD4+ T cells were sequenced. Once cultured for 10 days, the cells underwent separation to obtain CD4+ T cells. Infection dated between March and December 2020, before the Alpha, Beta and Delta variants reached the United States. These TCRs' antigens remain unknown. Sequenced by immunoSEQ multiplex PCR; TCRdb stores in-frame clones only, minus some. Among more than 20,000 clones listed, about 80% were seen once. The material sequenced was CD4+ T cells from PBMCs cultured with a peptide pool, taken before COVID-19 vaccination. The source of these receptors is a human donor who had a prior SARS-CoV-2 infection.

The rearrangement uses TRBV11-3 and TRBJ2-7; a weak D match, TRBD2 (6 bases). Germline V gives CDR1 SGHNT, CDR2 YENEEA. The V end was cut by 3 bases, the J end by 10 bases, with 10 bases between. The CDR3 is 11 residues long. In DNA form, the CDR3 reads TGTGCCAGCAGCTTGGGGGGTCCTCAGTACTTC. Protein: CASSLGGPQYF.

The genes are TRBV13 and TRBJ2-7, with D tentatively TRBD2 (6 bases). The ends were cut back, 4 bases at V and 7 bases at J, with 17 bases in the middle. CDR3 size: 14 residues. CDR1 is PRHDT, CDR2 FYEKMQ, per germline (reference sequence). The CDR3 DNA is TGTGCCAGCAGCTCCGGTGGGGGGTTACGGGAGCAGTACTTC. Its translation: CASSSGGGLREQYF.

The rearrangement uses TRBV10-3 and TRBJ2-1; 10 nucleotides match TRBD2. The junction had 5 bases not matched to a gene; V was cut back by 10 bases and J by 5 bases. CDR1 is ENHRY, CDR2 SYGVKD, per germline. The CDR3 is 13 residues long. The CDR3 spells CATGTSDHNEQFF. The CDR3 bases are TGTGCCACCGGGACTAGCGACCACAATGAGCAGTTCTTC.

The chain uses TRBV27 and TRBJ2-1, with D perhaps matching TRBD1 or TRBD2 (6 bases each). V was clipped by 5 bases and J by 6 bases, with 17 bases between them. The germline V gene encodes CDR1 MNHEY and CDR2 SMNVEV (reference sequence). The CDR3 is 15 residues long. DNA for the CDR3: TGTGCCAGCAGTGTAAGGGGGGCCCCCTCCAATGAGCAGTTCTTC. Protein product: CASSVRGAPSNEQFF.

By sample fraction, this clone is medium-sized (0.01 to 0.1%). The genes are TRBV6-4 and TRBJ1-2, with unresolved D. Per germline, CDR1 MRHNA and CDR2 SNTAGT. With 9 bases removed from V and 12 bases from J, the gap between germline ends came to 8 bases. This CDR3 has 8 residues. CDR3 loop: CARALNTF. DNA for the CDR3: TGTGCCAGGGCCCTAAACACCTTC.

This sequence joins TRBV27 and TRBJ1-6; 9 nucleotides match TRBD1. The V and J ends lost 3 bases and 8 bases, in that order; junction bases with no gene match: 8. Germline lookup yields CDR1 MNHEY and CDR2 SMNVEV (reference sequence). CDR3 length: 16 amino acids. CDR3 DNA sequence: TGTGCCAGCAGTTTGCAACCGACAGGGGGTTATTCACCCCTCCACTTT. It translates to CASSLQPTGGYSPLHF.

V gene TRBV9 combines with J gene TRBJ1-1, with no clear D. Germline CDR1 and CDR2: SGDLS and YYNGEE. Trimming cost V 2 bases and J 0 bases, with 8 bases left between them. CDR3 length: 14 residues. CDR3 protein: CASSVSGMNTEAFF. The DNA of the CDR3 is TGTGCCAGCAGCGTGAGCGGAATGAACACTGAAGCTTTCTTT.

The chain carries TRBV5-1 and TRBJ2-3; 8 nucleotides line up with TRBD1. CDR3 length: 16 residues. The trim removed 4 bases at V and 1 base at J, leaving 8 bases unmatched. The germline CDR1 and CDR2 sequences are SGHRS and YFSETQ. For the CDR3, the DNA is TGCGCCAGCAGCCAAAGGACAGGGTTGGGCACAGATACGCAGTATTTT. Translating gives CASSQRTGLGTDTQYF.

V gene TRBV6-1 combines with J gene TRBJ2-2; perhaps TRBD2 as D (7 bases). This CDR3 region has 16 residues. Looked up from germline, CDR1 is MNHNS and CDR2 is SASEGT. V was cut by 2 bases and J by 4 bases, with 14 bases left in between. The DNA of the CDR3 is TGTGCCAGCAGTGAATATGGGGGAGGGGGCACCGGGGAGCTGTTTTTT. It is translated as CASSEYGGGGTGELFF.

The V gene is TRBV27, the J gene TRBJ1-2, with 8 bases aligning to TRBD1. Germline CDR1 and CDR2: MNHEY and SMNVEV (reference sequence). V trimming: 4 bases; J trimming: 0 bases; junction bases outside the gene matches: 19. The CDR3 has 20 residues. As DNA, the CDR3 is TGTGCCAGCAGTTCAGCGCGAATCGGGACAGGAGATTTAGCTAACTATGGCTACACCTTC. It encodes CASSSARIGTGDLANYGYTF.

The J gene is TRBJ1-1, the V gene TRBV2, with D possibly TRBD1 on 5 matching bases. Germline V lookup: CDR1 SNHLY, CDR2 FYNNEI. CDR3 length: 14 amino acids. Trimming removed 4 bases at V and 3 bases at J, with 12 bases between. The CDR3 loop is CASSGVGGDTEAFF. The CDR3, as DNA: TGTGCCAGCAGTGGGGTCGGGGGGGACACTGAAGCTTTCTTT. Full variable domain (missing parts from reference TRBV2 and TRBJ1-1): EPEVTQTPSHQVTQMGQEVILRCVPISNHLYFYWYRQILGQKVEFLVSFYNNEISEKSEIFDDQFSVERPDGSNFTLKIRSTKLEDSAMYFCASSGVGGDTEAFFGQGTRLTVV.

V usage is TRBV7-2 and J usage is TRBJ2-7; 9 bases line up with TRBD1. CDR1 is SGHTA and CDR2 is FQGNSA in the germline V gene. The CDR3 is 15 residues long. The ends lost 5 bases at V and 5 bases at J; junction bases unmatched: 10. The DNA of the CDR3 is TGTGCCAGCAGCCCTAAGACAGGGGGTACCCACGAGCAGTACTTC. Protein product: CASSPKTGGTHEQYF.

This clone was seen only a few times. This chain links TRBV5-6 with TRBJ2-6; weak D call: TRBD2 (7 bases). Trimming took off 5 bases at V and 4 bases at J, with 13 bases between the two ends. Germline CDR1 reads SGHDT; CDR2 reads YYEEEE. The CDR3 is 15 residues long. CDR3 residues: CASRGGTLGANVLTF. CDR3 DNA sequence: TGTGCCAGCAGGGGGGGGACACTGGGGGCCAACGTCCTGACTTTC.

The chain's CDR3 is CASSTQGAIAGGYEKLFF. For the CDR3, the DNA is TGTGCCAGCTCGACCCAGGGGGCCATCGCCGGAGGGTATGAAAAACTGTTTTTT. This chain links TRBV18 with TRBJ1-4; TRBD1 matches 8 bases. The ends lost 6 bases at V and 6 bases at J; junction bases unmatched: 18. Germline CDR1 and CDR2: KGHSH and LQKENI. This CDR3 region has 18 residues.

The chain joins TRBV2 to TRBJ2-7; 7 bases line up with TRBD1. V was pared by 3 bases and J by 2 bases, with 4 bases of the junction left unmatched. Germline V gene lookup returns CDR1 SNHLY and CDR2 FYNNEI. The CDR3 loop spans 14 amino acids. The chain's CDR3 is CASSDQGVAYEQYF. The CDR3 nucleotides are TGTGCCAGCAGTGATCAGGGGGTGGCCTACGAGCAGTACTTC.

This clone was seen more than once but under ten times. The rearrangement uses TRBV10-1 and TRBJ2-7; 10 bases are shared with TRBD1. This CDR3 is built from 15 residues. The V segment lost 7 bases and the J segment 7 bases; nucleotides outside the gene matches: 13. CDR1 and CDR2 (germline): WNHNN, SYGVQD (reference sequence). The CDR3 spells CASKRGTGAKGEQYF. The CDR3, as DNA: TGCGCCAGCAAACGAGGGACAGGGGCGAAGGGAGAGCAGTACTTC.

This CDR3 is CASSLISTGELFF. The CDR3 DNA follows: TGTGCCAGCAGCCTTATTTCGACCGGGGAGCTGTTTTTT. V is TRBV11-2 and J is TRBJ2-2; D gene unclear. The CDR3 covers 13 residues. V lost 5 bases, J lost 5 bases, and 9 bases lay in between. Germline CDR1 SGHAT, CDR2 FQNNGV.

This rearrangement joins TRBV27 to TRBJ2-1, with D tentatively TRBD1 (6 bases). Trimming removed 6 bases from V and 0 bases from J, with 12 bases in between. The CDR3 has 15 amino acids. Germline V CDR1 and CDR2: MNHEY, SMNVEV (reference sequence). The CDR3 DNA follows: TGTGCCAGCAGATGGGACACGAGCTCCTACAATGAGCAGTTCTTC. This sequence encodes CASRWDTSSYNEQFF.

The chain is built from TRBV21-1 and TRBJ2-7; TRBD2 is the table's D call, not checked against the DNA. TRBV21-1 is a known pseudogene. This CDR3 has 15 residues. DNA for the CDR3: TGTGCCAGCAGCAGTTGGCGGGAGTGGTCCTACGAGCAGTACTTC. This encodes CASSSWREWSYEQYF.

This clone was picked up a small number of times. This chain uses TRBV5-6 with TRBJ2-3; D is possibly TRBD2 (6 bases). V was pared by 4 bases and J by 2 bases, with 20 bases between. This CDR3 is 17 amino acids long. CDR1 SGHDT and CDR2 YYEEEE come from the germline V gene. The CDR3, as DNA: TGTGCCAGCAGCCCTCTGGGGAGGAGGGCTAACACAGATACGCAGTATTTT. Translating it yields CASSPLGRRANTDTQYF.

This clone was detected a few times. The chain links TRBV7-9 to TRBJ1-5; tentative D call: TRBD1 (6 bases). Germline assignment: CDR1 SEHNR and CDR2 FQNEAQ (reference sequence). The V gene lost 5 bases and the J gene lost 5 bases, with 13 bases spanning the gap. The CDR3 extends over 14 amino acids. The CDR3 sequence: CASSLTGLYQPQHF. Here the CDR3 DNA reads TGTGCCAGCAGCCTTACAGGGTTATATCAGCCCCAGCATTTT.

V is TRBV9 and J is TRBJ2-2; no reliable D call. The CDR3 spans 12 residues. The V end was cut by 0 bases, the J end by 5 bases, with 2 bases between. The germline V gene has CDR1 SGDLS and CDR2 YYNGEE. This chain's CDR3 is CASSVDTGELFF. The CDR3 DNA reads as TGTGCCAGCAGCGTAGATACCGGGGAGCTGTTTTTT.

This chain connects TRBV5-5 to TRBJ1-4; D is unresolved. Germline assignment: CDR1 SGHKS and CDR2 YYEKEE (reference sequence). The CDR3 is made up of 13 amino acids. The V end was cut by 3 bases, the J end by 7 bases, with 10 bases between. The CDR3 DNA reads TGTGCCAGCAGCTCGTTTGGGAGTGAAAAACTGTTTTTT. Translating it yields CASSSFGSEKLFF.

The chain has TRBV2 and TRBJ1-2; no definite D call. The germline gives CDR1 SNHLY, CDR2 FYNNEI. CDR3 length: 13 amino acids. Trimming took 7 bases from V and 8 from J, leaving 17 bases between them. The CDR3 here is CASKGRARLGYTF. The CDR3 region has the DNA TGTGCCAGCAAGGGAAGGGCCAGACTAGGCTACACCTTC.